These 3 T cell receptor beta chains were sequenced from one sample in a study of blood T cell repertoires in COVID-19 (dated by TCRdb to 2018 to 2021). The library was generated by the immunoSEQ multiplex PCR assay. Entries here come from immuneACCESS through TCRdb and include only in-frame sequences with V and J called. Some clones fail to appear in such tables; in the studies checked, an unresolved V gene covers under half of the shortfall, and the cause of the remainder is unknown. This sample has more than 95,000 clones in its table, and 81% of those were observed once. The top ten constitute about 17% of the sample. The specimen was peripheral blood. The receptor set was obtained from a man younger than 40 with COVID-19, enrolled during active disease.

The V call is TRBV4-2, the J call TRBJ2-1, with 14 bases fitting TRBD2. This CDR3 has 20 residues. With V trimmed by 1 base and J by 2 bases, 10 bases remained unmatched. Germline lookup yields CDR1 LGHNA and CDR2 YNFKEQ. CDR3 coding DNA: TGTGCCAGCAGCCAAGTAGAGGGGACTAGCGGGAGTTCTACCTACAATGAGCAGTTCTTC. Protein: CASSQVEGTSGSSTYNEQFF.

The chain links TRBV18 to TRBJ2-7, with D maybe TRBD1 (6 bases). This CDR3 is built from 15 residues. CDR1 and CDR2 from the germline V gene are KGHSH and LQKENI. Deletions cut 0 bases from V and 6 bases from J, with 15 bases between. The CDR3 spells CASSPPGATRGEQYF. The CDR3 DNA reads TGTGCCAGCTCACCACCGGGGGCCACCCGCGGCGAGCAGTACTTC.

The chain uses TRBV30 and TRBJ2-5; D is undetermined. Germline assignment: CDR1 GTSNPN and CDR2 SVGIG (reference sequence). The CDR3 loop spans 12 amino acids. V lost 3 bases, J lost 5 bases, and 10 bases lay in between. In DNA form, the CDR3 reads TGTGCCTGGAGGTCCTCCGGGGAGACCCAGTACTTC. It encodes CAWRSSGETQYF.